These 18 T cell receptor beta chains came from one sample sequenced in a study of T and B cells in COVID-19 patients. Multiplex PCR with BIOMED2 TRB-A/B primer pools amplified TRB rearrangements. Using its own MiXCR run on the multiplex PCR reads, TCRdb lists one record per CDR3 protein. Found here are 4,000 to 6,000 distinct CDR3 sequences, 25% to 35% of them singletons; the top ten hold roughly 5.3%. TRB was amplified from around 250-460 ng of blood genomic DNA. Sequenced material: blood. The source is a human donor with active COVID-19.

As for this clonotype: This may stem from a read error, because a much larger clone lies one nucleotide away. The CDR3 sequence: CVSTTRTGGETQYF. CDR3 DNA: TGTGTCAGCACTACGCGGACAGGCGGCGAGACCCAGTACTTC. V is TRBV6-1 and J is TRBJ2-5; 7 bases map to TRBD1. The germline V gene has CDR1 MNHNS and CDR2 SASEGT. The CDR3 spans 14 residues.

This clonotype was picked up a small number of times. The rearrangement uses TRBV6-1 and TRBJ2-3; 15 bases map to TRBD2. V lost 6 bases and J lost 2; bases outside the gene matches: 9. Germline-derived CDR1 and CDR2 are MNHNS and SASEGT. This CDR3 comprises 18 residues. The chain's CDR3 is CASSPLGTSGGSTDTQYF. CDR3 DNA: TGTGCCAGCAGCCCTCTCGGGACTAGCGGGGGGTCCACAGATACGCAGTATTTT.

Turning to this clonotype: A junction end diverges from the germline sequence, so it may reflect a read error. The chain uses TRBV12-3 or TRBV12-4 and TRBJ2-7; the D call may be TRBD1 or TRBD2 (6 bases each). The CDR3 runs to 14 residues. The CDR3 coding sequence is TGCGCCAGCAGCCTACAACCGGGGGCGTACGAGCAGTACTTC. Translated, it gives CASSLQPGAYEQYF.

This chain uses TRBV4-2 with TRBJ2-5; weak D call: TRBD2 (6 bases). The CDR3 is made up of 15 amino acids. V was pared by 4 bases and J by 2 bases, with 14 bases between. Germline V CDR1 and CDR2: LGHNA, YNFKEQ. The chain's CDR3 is CASSLTAGQQETQYF. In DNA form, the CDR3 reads TGTGCCAGCAGCCTTACGGCGGGGCAGCAAGAGACCCAGTACTTC.

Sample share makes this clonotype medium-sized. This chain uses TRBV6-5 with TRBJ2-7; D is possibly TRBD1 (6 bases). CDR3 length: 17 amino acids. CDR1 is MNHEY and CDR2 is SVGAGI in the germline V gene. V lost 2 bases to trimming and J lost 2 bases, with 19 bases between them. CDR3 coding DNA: TGTGCCAGCAGTTACAGGAGATATGGGGGCAGGGCCTACGAGCAGTACTTC. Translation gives CASSYRRYGGRAYEQYF.

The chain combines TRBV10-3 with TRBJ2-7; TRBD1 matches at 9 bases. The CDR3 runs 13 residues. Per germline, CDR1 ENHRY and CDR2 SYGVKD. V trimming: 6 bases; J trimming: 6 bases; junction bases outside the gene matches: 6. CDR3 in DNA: TGTGCCATCAGAGATAGACAGGGGGTCGAGCAGTACTTC. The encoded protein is CAIRDRQGVEQYF.

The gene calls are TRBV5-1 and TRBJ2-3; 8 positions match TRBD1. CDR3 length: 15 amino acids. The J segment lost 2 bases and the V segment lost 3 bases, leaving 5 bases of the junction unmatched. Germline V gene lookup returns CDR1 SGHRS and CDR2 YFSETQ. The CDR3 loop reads CASSSGTGITDTQYF. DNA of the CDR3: TGCGCCAGCAGCTCCGGGACAGGAATCACAGATACGCAGTATTTT.

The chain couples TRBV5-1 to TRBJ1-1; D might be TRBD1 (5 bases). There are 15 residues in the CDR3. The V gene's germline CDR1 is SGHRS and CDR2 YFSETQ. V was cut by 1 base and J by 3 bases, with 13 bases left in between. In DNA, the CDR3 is TGCGCCAGCAGCTTGTCCCTCGGGGGGGACACTGAAGCTTTCTTT. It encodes CASSLSLGGDTEAFF.

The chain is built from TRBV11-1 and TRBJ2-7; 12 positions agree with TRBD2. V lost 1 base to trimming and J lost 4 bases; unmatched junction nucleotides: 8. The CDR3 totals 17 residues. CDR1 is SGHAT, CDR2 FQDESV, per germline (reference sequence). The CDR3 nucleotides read TGTGCCAGCAGCTTAGTGTCTAGCGGGGGGGCCCCGTACGAGCAGTACTTC. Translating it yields CASSLVSSGGAPYEQYF.

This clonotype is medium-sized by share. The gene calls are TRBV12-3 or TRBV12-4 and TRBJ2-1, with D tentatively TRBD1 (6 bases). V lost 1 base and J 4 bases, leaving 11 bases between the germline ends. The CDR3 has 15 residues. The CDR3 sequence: CASSLGAGAYNEQFF. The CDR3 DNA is TGTGCCAGCAGTTTAGGAGCAGGGGCGTACAATGAGCAGTTCTTC.

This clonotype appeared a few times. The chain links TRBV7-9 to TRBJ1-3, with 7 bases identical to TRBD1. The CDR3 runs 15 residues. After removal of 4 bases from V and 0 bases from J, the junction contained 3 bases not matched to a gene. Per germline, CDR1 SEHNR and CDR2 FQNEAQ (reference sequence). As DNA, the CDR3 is TGTGCCAGCAGCTCCACAGGGGCCTCTGGAAACACCATATATTTT. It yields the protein CASSSTGASGNTIYF.

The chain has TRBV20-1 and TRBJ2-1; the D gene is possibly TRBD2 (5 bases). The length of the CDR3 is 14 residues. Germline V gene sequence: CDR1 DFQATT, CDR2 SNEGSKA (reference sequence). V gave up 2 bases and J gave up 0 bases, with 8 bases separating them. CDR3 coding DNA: TGCAGTGCTAGAAGCGGACTCTCCTACAATGAGCAGTTCTTC. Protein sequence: CSARSGLSYNEQFF.

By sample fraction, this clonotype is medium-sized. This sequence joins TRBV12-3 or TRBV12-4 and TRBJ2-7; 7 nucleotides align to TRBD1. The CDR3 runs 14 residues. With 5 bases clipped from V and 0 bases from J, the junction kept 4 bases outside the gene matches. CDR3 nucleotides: TGTGCCAGCAGTCTATGGACAGGCTCCTACGAGCAGTACTTC. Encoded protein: CASSLWTGSYEQYF.

CDR3 sequence: CSASKTGDSGGYTF. The CDR3 DNA sequence: TGCAGTGCTAGTAAGACAGGGGATTCGGGAGGCTACACCTTC. The rearrangement joins TRBV20-1 to TRBJ1-2; TRBD1 agrees at 8 bases. This CDR3 comprises 14 residues. V lost 3 bases, J lost 8 bases, and 11 bases stayed unmatched. Germline V lookup: CDR1 DFQATT, CDR2 SNEGSKA (reference sequence).

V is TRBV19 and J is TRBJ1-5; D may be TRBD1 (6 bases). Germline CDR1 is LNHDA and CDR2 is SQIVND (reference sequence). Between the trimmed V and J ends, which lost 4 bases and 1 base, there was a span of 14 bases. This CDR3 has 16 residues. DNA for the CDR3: TGTGCCAGTAGTAACCGGGGGCAGAGCAGCAATCAGCCCCAGCATTTT. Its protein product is CASSNRGQSSNQPQHF.

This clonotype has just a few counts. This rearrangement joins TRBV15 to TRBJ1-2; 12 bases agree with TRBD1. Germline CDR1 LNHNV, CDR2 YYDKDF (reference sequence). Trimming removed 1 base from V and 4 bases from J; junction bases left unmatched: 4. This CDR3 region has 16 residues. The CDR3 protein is CATSRAGDRGLYGYTF. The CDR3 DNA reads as TGTGCCACCAGCAGAGCGGGGGACAGGGGGCTCTATGGCTACACCTTC.

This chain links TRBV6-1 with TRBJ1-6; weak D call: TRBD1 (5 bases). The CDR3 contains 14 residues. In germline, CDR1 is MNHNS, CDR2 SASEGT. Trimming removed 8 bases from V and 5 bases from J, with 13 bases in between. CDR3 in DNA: TGTGCCAGCTTATGGGGCCGAGATAATTCACCCCTCCACTTT. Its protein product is CASLWGRDNSPLHF.

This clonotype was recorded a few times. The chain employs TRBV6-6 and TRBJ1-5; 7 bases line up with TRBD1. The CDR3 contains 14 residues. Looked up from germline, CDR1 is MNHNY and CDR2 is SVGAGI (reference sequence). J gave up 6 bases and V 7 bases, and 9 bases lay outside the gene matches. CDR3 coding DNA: TGTGCCAGCACAGAGGAAGGGGGCCGTCAGCCCCAGCATTTT. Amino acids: CASTEEGGRQPQHF.